These 31 T cell receptor beta chains came from one sample sequenced in a study of regulatory T cells in long-lasting Graves disease. With iRepertoire HTBI primers and Arm-PCR of CDR3 regions, TCR beta libraries were built. One entry per CDR3 protein, called by TCRdb with MiXCR from the multiplex PCR reads. The data hold 450,000 to 500,000 distinct CDR3 sequences, with around 15% observed a single time. Time point indicated: newly diagnosed GD, antithyroid drugs for less than 3 months. Generation of the TCR library employed RNA extracted from PBMCs. In addition, the sample was reused for a study of T cells in Graves' hyperthyroidism and ophthalmopathy.

The sample consisted of peripheral blood mononuclear cells (PBMCs), taken at new diagnosis, from a patient treated with antithyroid drugs. These receptors were collected from a man aged 40-55 years with Graves disease.

This chain joins TRBV14 and TRBJ2-7; TRBD2 aligns across 13 bases. The CDR3 contains 19 residues. CDR1 is SGHDN, CDR2 FVKESK, per germline. The J segment lost 6 bases and the V segment lost 3 bases, leaving 17 bases of the junction unmatched. Here the CDR3 DNA reads TGTGCCAGCAGCCACGATACTAGCGGGAGGGCCCTCGGGAGGTGCGAGCAGTACTTC. It codes for CASSHDTSGRALGRCEQYF. Looking up the rest from reference TRBV14 and TRBJ2-7 gives the full variable domain: EAGVTQFPSHSVIEKGQTVTLRCDPISGHDNLYWYRRVMGKEIKFLLHFVKESKQDESGMPNNRFLAERTGGTYSTLKVQPAELEDSGVYFCASSHDTSGRALGRCEQYFGPGTRLTVT.

This clonotype has a count of ten or more. V usage is TRBV7-2 and J usage is TRBJ2-3; 15 bases are a match to TRBD2. Germline lookup yields CDR1 SGHTA and CDR2 FQGNSA. The CDR3 has 18 amino acids. The J segment lost 2 bases and the V segment lost 4 bases, leaving 7 bases of the junction unmatched. The CDR3 region is CASSSWTSGRANTDTQYF. The CDR3 DNA is TGTGCCAGCAGCTCCTGGACTAGCGGGAGGGCGAACACAGATACGCAGTATTTT.

This clonotype was seen at least ten times. V usage is TRBV3-1 and J usage is TRBJ1-1, with TRBD1 matching 8 bases. V trimming: 2 bases; J trimming: 6 bases; junction bases outside the gene matches: 5. CDR3 length: 14 amino acids. CDR1 and CDR2 (germline): LGHDT, YNNKEL (reference sequence). The CDR3 is CASSQPGQDAEAFF. The CDR3 DNA reads TGTGCCAGCAGCCAACCGGGACAGGACGCTGAAGCTTTCTTT.

This clonotype was seen ten or more times. This chain uses TRBV20-1 with TRBJ2-5, with D unresolved. This CDR3 region has 11 residues. The V end lost 2 bases, the J end lost 5 bases, and 6 bases lay between the germline ends. Germline V gene sequence: CDR1 DFQATT, CDR2 SNEGSKA (reference sequence). The CDR3 DNA sequence: TGCAGTGCTAGACAGAGTGAGACCCAGTACTTC. This codes for CSARQSETQYF.

The chain couples TRBV12-3 or TRBV12-4 to TRBJ1-2; 7 nucleotides agree with TRBD1. This CDR3 comprises 13 residues. V dropped 4 bases and J dropped 8; count of bases not matched to a gene: 7. The CDR3 sequence: CASSYTGVGGYTF. The CDR3 bases are TGTGCCAGCAGTTATACAGGGGTTGGAGGCTACACCTTC.

In this sample, this clonotype turned up many times. V is TRBV28 and J is TRBJ2-1; no clear D. Trimming stripped 2 bases from V and 4 bases from J, with 12 bases between. The CDR3 covers 15 residues. CDR1 and CDR2 from the germline V gene are MDHEN and SYDVKM. The CDR3 is CASSLPDHVYNEQFF. CDR3 DNA sequence: TGTGCCAGCAGTTTACCCGACCATGTTTACAATGAGCAGTTCTTC.

In this sample, this clonotype turned up many times. This chain uses TRBV6-1 with TRBJ2-1; D unclear. The germline CDR1 and CDR2 sequences are MNHNS and SASEGT. The CDR3 has 16 amino acids. The V end was cut by 6 bases, the J end by 2 bases, with 17 bases between. The CDR3 is CASSPWAVPTYNEQFF. The CDR3 bases are TGTGCCAGCAGCCCCTGGGCGGTCCCGACCTACAATGAGCAGTTCTTC.

This clonotype appeared a few times. The chain joins TRBV5-6 to TRBJ2-7; the D gene could be TRBD1 or TRBD2 (5 bases each). Germline-derived CDR1 and CDR2 are SGHDT and YYEEEE. Trimming pared 2 bases from V and 2 bases from J, leaving 8 bases between. CDR3 length equals 13 residues. The DNA for the CDR3 is TGTGCCAGCAGCTTCGGGGACCCCTACGAGCAGTACTTC. Its translation: CASSFGDPYEQYF.

About this clonotype: This clone may be a read error of a much larger clone one base away. The gene calls are TRBV5-1 and TRBJ2-1, with D maybe TRBD2 (5 bases). The ends were cut back, 4 bases at V and 0 bases at J, with 11 bases in the middle. The CDR3 runs to 15 residues. Germline V CDR1 and CDR2: SGHRS, YFSETQ. This chain's CDR3 is CASSLLGYSYNEQFF. In nucleotides, the CDR3 is TGCGCCAGCAGCCTACTAGGTTACTCCTACAATGAGCAGTTCTTC.

This clonotype was detected ten times or more. The chain couples TRBV2 to TRBJ2-1, with 10 bases lining up with TRBD2. The V gene end was trimmed by 3 bases and the J gene end by 9 bases; junction bases not matched to a gene: 8. The CDR3 has 15 residues. The germline V gene has CDR1 SNHLY and CDR2 FYNNEI. The CDR3, as DNA: TGTGCCAGCAGTGAGAGGACTAGCGGTTGGAGTGAGCAGTTCTTC. Its translation is CASSERTSGWSEQFF.

The sample holds many counts of this clonotype. The gene calls are TRBV20-1 and TRBJ1-5; no clear D gene. The germline V gene encodes CDR1 DFQATT and CDR2 SNEGSKA (reference sequence). V was cut by 2 bases and J by 3 bases, with 14 bases left in between. There are 15 residues in the CDR3. The DNA of the CDR3 is TGCAGTGCTAGAACCAGCCAAAAACCCAATCAGCCCCAGCATTTT. Translation gives CSARTSQKPNQPQHF.

The chain recombines TRBV10-3 with TRBJ2-7; perhaps TRBD1 as D (6 bases). Trimming cost V 2 bases and J 2 bases, with 25 bases left between them. The CDR3 sequence is 19 residues long. The V gene's germline CDR1 is ENHRY and CDR2 SYGVKD. This chain's CDR3 is CAISETGGQRGPRAYEQYF. As DNA, the CDR3 is TGTGCCATCAGTGAGACTGGTGGACAGCGAGGACCTAGGGCCTACGAGCAGTACTTC.

This clonotype was seen many times. Its ends do not fully match the called genes, so a read error is possible. J is TRBJ2-7 and V is TRBV28; 8 nucleotides agree with TRBD1. CDR3 length equals 13 residues. The germline V gene encodes CDR1 MDHEN and CDR2 SYDVKM. CDR3 nucleotides: TGTGCCAGCATTGCAAGACCTGGACAGGGATACACTTTC. This sequence encodes CASIARPGQGYTF.

This chain joins TRBV24-1 and TRBJ2-1; no definite D call. V lost 7 bases, J lost 5 bases, and 5 bases lay in between. CDR1 is KGHDR and CDR2 is SFDVKD in the germline V gene. This CDR3 contains 11 residues. The CDR3 DNA reads TGTGCCACCAGGAAAGACAATGAGCAGTTCTTC. As protein: CATRKDNEQFF.

In this sample, this clonotype turned up many times. At one end, the junction sequence differs from germline, possibly due to a read error. The gene calls are TRBV7-2 and TRBJ2-1; 10 nucleotides align to TRBD2. Germline CDR1 is SGHTA and CDR2 is FQGNSA. The CDR3 loop spans 14 amino acids. The CDR3 nucleotides read TGTGCCAGCAGCCTAGCGGGAGAGTTTCCTGAGCAGTTCTTC. As protein: CASSLAGEFPEQFF.

At least ten counts were recorded for this clonotype. The chain carries TRBV20-1 and TRBJ1-2; TRBD1 agrees at 7 bases. V shed 3 bases and J 6 bases; nucleotides not matched to a gene: 7. This CDR3 comprises 13 residues. Germline values: CDR1 DFQATT, CDR2 SNEGSKA (reference sequence). CDR3 sequence (DNA): TGCAGTGCTAGCCTGGGAACAGGGGATGGCTACACCTTC. Its protein is CSASLGTGDGYTF.

Only a few counts were recorded for this clonotype. The genes are TRBV11-1 and TRBJ2-2, with unresolved D. This CDR3 is built from 16 residues. Germline assignment: CDR1 SGHAT and CDR2 FQDESV (reference sequence). V lost 5 bases to trimming and J lost 1 base, with 14 bases between them. CDR3 in amino acids: CASSPSQFRNTGELFF. CDR3 bases: TGTGCCAGCAGCCCGTCCCAGTTCCGGAACACCGGGGAGCTGTTTTTT.

Ten or more counts support this clonotype. The CDR3 sequence is CASPAGPGPETQYF. The CDR3, as DNA: TGTGCCAGCCCTGCGGGCCCGGGGCCAGAGACCCAGTACTTC. This chain joins TRBV6-1 and TRBJ2-5; D possibly matches TRBD1 or TRBD2 (5 bases each). Germline V gene lookup returns CDR1 MNHNS and CDR2 SASEGT. The CDR3 consists of 14 residues. V was clipped by 8 bases and J by 4 bases, with 17 bases between them.

V is TRBV20-1 and J is TRBJ1-2, with a possible D match to TRBD1 (6 bases). The germline V gene encodes CDR1 DFQATT and CDR2 SNEGSKA (reference sequence). V lost 1 base and J lost 6, with 9 bases in between. The CDR3 spans 12 residues. The CDR3 sequence: CSARVRGDGYTF. In DNA form, the CDR3 reads TGCAGTGCTAGAGTAAGGGGGGATGGCTACACCTTC.

This clonotype was seen ten or more times. The chain recombines TRBV28 with TRBJ1-2; 8 bases map to TRBD1. The V gene's germline CDR1 is MDHEN and CDR2 SYDVKM. The CDR3 contains 14 residues. Unmatched junction bases numbered 9, after V lost 3 bases and J lost 9 bases. CDR3 bases: TGTGCCAGCAGTTTCAGTACAGGGGGGCCCAGCTACACCTTC. Protein sequence: CASSFSTGGPSYTF.

This clonotype came up many times. The V and J genes are TRBV20-1 and TRBJ2-5; D assignment may be TRBD1 or TRBD2 (5 bases each). The CDR3 runs to 15 residues. The germline gives CDR1 DFQATT, CDR2 SNEGSKA (reference sequence). The ends were cut back, 3 bases at V and 1 base at J, with 15 bases in the middle. CDR3 amino acids: CSARGPQGGQETQYF. DNA of the CDR3: TGCAGTGCTAGGGGACCCCAAGGAGGCCAAGAGACCCAGTACTTC.

This clonotype was seen at least ten times. The chain has TRBV28 and TRBJ2-7; 8 bases line up with TRBD1. Germline CDR1 reads MDHEN; CDR2 reads SYDVKM. With 7 bases clipped from V and 3 bases from J, the junction kept 17 bases outside the gene matches. This CDR3 spans 17 amino acids. This CDR3 reads CASTGGGQGQVGYEQYF. DNA for the CDR3: TGTGCCAGCACCGGTGGCGGCCAGGGACAGGTTGGCTACGAGCAGTACTTC.

The chain has TRBV12-3 or TRBV12-4 and TRBJ1-4; a weak D match, TRBD1 (6 bases). V was shortened by 3 bases and J by 5 bases, with 10 bases between the two germline ends. There are 14 residues in the CDR3. CDR3 residues: CASSFSQGNEKLFF. DNA for the CDR3: TGTGCCAGCAGTTTCTCGCAGGGGAATGAAAAACTGTTTTTT.

This clonotype was counted at least ten times. The chain carries TRBV20-1 and TRBJ2-5; D perhaps matches TRBD2 (5 bases). The CDR3 is 13 residues long. Per the germline V gene, CDR1 is DFQATT and CDR2 is SNEGSKA (reference sequence). V lost 3 bases and J 5 bases, leaving 13 bases between the germline ends. The CDR3 coding sequence is TGCAGTGCTAGCGGGAATCCGGGGGAGACCCAGTACTTC. Protein product: CSASGNPGETQYF.

This clonotype was detected ten times or more. This chain links TRBV5-1 with TRBJ1-1; TRBD1 is a possible D gene (5 bases). The CDR3 loop spans 13 amino acids. From germline, CDR1 is SGHRS and CDR2 YFSETQ. V was trimmed by 5 bases and J by 3 bases, leaving 11 bases between them. CDR3 in amino acids: CASRMPGDTEAFF. CDR3 coding DNA: TGCGCCAGCAGGATGCCGGGGGACACTGAAGCTTTCTTT.

The genes are TRBV5-6 and TRBJ2-7; the D gene is possibly TRBD1 (6 bases). The germline gives CDR1 SGHDT, CDR2 YYEEEE. This CDR3 has 14 residues. V was clipped by 6 bases and J by 2 bases, with 15 bases between them. The CDR3 spells CASILRGPTYEQYF. DNA for the CDR3: TGTGCCAGCATCCTCAGGGGACCTACCTACGAGCAGTACTTC.

The V gene is TRBV15, the J gene TRBJ1-2; D unresolved. The V and J ends lost 0 bases and 6 bases respectively, with 17 bases between them. Germline V CDR1 and CDR2: LNHNV, YYDKDF (reference sequence). This CDR3 is 16 amino acids long. The CDR3 here is CATSRENDLMLDGYTF. CDR3 DNA sequence: TGTGCCACCAGCAGAGAGAACGACCTGATGTTGGATGGCTACACCTTC.

This clonotype has at least ten counts. V usage is TRBV29-1 and J usage is TRBJ2-3; tentative D call: TRBD1 (6 bases). The CDR3 consists of 18 residues. In germline, CDR1 is SQVTM, CDR2 ANQGSEA. V lost 3 bases and J 1 base, leaving 23 bases between the germline ends. CDR3 sequence (DNA): TGCAGCGTTGACGGTACGATCTACAGGGATAGGGGCACAGATACGCAGTATTTT. Its translation is CSVDGTIYRDRGTDTQYF.

The sample holds many counts of this clonotype. Sequence at one end of the junction differs from germline and may be a read error. The V call is TRBV5-1, the J call TRBJ1-1; D remains ambiguous. This CDR3 contains 14 residues. In germline, CDR1 is SGHRS, CDR2 YFSETQ. The CDR3 coding sequence is TGTGCCAGCAGCTTGGTCGGGAGGAACACTGAAGCTTTCTTT. Encoded protein: CASSLVGRNTEAFF.

This clonotype came up a few times. This chain links TRBV20-1 with TRBJ1-5, with D perhaps matching TRBD1 (5 bases). This CDR3 region has 15 residues. Germline V gene lookup returns CDR1 DFQATT and CDR2 SNEGSKA (reference sequence). With 0 bases removed from V and 6 bases from J, the gap between germline ends came to 15 bases. CDR3 loop: CSARDLVGVSQPQHF. CDR3 nucleotide sequence: TGCAGTGCTAGAGATCTGGTGGGGGTATCTCAGCCCCAGCATTTT.

A single count supports this clonotype. A much larger clone sits a single nucleotide away, making a read error possible. The rearrangement links TRBV5-6 to TRBJ2-3; no reliable D call. The germline V gene has CDR1 SGHDT and CDR2 YYEEEE. This CDR3 contains 16 residues. CDR3 nucleotide sequence: TGTGCCAGCAGCTTGTCATTAAGCGCGAGCACAGATGCGCAGTATTTT. This translates into CASSLSLSASTDAQYF.